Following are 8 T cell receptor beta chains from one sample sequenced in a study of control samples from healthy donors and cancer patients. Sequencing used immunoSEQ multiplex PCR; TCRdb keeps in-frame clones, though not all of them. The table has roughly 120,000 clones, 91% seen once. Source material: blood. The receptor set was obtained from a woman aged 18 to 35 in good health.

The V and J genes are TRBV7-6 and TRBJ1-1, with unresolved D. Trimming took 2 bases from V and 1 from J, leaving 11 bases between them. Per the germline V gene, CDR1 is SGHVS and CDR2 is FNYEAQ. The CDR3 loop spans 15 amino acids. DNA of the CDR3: TGTGCCAGCAGCTTAAGGCCAGAGAAGAACACTGAAGCTTTCTTT. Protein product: CASSLRPEKNTEAFF.

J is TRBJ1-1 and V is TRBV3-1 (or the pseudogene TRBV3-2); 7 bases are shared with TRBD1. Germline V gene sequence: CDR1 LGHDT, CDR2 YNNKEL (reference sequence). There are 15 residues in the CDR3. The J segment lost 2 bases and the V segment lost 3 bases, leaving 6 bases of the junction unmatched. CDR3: CASSHTTGKNTEAFF. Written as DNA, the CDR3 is TGTGCCAGCAGCCACACGACAGGGAAAAACACTGAAGCTTTCTTT.

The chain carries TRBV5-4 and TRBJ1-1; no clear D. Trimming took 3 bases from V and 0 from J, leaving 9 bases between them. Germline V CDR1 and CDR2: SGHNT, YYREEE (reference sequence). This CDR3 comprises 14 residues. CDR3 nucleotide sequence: TGTGCCAGCAGCTCGGATCAGCTGAACACTGAAGCTTTCTTT. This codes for CASSSDQLNTEAFF.

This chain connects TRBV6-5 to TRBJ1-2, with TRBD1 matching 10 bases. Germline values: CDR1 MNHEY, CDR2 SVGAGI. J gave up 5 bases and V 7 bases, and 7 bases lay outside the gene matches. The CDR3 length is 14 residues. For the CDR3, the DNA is TGTGCCAGCAAGGGACAGGGGAGTATGTATGGCTACACCTTC. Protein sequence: CASKGQGSMYGYTF.

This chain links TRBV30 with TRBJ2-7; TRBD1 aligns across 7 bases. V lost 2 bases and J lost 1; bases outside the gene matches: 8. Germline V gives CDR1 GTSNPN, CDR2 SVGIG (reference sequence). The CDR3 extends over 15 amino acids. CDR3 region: CAWSRGQMGSYEQYF. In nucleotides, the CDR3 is TGTGCCTGGAGTCGGGGACAGATGGGATCCTACGAGCAGTACTTC.

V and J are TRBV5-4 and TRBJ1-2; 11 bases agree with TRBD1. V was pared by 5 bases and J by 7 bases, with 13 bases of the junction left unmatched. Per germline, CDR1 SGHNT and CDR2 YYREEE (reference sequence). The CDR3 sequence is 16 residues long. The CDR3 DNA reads TGTGCCAGCAGTCGCGTCGGGACAGGGGGGATAAGTGGCTACACCTTC. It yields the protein CASSRVGTGGISGYTF.

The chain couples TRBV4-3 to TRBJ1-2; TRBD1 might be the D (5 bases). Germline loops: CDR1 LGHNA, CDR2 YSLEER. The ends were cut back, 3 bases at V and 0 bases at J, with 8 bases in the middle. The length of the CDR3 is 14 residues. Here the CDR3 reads CASSQGTSNYGYTF. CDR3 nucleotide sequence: TGCGCCAGCAGCCAGGGGACCTCTAACTATGGCTACACCTTC.

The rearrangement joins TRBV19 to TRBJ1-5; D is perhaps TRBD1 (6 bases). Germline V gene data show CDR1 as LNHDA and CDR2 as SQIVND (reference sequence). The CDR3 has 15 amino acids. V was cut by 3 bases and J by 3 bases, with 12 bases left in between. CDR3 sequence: CASSIKGGNNQPQHF. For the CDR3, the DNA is TGTGCCAGTAGTATTAAGGGGGGGAACAATCAGCCCCAGCATTTT. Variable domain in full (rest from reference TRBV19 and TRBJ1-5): DGGITQSPKYLFRKEGQNVTLSCEQNLNHDAMYWYRQDPGQGLRLIYYSQIVNDFQKGDIAEGYSVSREKKESFPLTVTSAQKNPTAFYLCASSIKGGNNQPQHFGDGTRLSIL.